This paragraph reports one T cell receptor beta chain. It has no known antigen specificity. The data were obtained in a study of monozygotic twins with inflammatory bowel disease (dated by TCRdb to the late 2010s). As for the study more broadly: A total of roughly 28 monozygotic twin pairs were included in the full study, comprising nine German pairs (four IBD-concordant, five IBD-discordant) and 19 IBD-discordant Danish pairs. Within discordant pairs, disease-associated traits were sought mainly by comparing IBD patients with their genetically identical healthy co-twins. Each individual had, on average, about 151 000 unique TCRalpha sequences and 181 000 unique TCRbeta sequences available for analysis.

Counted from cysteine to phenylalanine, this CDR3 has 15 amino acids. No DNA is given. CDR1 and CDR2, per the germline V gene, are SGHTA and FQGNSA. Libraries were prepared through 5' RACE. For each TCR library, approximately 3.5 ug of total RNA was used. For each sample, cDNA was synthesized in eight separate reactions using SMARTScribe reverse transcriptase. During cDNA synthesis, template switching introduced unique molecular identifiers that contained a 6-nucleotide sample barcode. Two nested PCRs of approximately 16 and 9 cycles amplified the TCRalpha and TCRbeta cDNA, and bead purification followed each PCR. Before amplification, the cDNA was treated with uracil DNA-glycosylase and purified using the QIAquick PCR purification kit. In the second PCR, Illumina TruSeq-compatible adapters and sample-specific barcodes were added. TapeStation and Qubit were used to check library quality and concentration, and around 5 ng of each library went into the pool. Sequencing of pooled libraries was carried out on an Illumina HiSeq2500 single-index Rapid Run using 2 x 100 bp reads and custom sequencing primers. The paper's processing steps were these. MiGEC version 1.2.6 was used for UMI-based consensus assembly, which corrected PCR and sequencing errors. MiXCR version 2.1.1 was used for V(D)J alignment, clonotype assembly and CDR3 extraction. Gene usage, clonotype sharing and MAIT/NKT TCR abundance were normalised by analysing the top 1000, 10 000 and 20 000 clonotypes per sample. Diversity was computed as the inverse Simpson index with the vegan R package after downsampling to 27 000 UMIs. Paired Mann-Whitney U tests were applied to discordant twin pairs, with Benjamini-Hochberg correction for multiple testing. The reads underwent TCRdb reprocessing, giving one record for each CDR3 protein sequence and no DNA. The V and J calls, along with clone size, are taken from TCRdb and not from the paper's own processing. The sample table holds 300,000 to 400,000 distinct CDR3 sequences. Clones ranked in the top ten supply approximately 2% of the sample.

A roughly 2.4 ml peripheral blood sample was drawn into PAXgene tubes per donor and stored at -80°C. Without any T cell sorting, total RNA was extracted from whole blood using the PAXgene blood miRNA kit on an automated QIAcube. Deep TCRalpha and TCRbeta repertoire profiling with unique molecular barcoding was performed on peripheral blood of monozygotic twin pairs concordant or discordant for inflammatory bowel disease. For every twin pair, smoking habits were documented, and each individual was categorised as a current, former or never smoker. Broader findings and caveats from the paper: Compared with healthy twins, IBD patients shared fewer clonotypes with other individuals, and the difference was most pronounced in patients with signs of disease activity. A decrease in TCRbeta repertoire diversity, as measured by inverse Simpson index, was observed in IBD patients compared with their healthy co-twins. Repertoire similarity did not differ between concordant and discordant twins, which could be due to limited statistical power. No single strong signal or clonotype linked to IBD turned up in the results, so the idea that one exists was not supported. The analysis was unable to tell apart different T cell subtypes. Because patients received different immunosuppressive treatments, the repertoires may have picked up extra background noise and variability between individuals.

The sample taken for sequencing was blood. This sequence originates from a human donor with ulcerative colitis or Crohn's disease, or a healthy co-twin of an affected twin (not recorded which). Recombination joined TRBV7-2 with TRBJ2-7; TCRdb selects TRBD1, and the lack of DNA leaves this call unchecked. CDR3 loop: CASSFNRVGGYEQYF.